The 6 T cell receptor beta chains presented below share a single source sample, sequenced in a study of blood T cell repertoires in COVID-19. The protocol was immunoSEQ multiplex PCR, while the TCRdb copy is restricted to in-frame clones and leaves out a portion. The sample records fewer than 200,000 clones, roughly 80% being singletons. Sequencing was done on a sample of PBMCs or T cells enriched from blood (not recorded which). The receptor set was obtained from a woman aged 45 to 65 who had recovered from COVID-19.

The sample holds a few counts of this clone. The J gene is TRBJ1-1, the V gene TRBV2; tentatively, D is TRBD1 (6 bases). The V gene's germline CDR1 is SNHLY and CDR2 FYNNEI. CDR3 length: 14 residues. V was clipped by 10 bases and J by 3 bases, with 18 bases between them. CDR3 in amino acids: CAIRRGAKDTEAFF. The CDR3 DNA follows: TGTGCCATCCGCCGGGGGGCGAAAGACACTGAAGCTTTCTTT.

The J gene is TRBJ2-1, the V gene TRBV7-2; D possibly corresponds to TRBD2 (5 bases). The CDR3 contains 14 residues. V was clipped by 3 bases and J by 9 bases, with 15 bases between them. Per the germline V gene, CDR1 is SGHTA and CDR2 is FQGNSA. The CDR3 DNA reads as TGTGCCAGCAGCTTCCTTGGGCCGGGAACTGAGCAGTTCTTC. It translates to CASSFLGPGTEQFF.

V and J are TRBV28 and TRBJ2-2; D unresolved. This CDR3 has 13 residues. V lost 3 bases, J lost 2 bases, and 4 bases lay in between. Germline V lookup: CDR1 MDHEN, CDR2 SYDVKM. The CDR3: CASSFQNTGELFF. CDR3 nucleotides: TGTGCCAGCAGTTTCCAAAACACCGGGGAGCTGTTTTTT. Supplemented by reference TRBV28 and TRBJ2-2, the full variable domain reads DVKVTQSSRYLVKRTGEKVFLECVQDMDHENMFWYRQDPGLGLRLIYFSYDVKMKEKGDIPEGYSVSREKKERFSLILESASTNQTSMYLCASSFQNTGELFFGEGSRLTVL.

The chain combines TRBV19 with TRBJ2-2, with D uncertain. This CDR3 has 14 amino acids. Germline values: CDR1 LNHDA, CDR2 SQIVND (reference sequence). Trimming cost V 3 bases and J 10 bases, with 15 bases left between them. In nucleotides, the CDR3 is TGTGCCAGTAGTATGACCAGAAGAGGCAAGGAGCTGTTTTTT. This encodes CASSMTRRGKELFF.

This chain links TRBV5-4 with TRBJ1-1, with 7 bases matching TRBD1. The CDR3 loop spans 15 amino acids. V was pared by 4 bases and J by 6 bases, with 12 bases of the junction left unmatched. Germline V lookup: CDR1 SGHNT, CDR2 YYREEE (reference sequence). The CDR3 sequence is CASSLPDRESAEAFF. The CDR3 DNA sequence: TGTGCCAGCAGCCTACCAGACAGGGAGAGCGCTGAAGCTTTCTTT.

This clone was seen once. The CDR3 reads CASSFASYNEQFF. The CDR3 DNA reads as TGTGCCAGCAGTTTTGCCAGCTACAATGAGCAGTTCTTC. This chain connects TRBV12-3 or TRBV12-4 to TRBJ2-1; the D is unclear. The CDR3 runs to 13 residues. Trimming took off 3 bases at V and 3 bases at J, with 6 bases between the two ends.